This is a list of T cell receptor beta chains from one sample in a study of shared clonotypes between healthy human individuals. Generated by immunoSEQ multiplex PCR, the TCRdb table keeps only in-frame clones and is missing some. The table records about 580,000 clones, 98% of them present only once. The sample consisted of naive CD8+ T cells sorted from blood. These receptors all come from a young man in good health. The CDR3 runs from the conserved cysteine through the conserved F or W.

v_call	j_call	cdr3_aa
TRBV7-2	TRBJ2-7	CASSGTSGRSYEQYF
TRBV7-9	TRBJ1-1	CASSFEPEAFF
TRBV30	TRBJ1-1	CAWSSHSMFPMNTEAFF
TRBV29-1	TRBJ2-7	CSVDIAGVHEQYF
TRBV7-9	TRBJ2-5	CASSPGHSQETQYF
TRBV7-6	TRBJ2-3	CASSLGIQGNTDTQYF
TRBV28	TRBJ1-1	CASSLSYDGRDGTEAFF
TRBV29-1	TRBJ2-7	CSVGLTGTYEQYF
TRBV5-1	TRBJ1-2	CASSFADRGLANYGYTF
TRBV7-2	TRBJ2-1	CASSSGGLNEQFF
TRBV19	TRBJ1-2	CASGRGIRYGYTF
TRBV19	TRBJ2-1	CASSIVVPPAGDNEQFF
TRBV19	TRBJ2-2	CASSQGLGELFF